The 21 T cell receptor beta chains below come from one sample, sequenced in a study of OX40 agonist ivuxolimab in advanced cancers. Here immunoSEQ multiplex PCR was the method, and the copy in TCRdb shows in-frame clones only, minus some. The sample includes fewer than 40,000 clones, around 81% seen only once; the top ten take approximately 1.4%. The sequencing here drew on CD4+ or CD8+ T cells sorted from blood, taken in a trial of the OX40 agonist ivuxolimab. The origin of the receptors is an adult with an advanced solid tumor such as melanoma, head and neck, liver or kidney cancer.

The V call is TRBV7-2, the J call TRBJ2-3; D is undetermined. The CDR3 covers 14 residues. V lost 1 base, J lost 4 bases, and 9 bases lay in between. CDR1 and CDR2 from the germline V gene are SGHTA and FQGNSA. The CDR3 reads CASSLDWGADTQYF. Written as DNA, the CDR3 is TGTGCCAGCAGCTTAGATTGGGGTGCAGATACGCAGTATTTT.

The chain is built from TRBV19 and TRBJ1-5; D perhaps matches TRBD1 (6 bases). V lost 7 bases, J lost 2 bases, and 21 bases lay in between. The CDR3 is made up of 17 amino acids. Germline V lookup: CDR1 LNHDA, CDR2 SQIVND (reference sequence). CDR3 coding DNA: TGTGCCAGTACCCTTCTACGGGGGGGCGCGGGCAATCAGCCCCAGCATTTT. It is translated as CASTLLRGGAGNQPQHF.

The rearrangement links TRBV11-2 to TRBJ1-1, with TRBD1 as a possible D gene (6 bases). Germline V lookup: CDR1 SGHAT, CDR2 FQNNGV. The CDR3 is made up of 16 amino acids. V was trimmed by 0 bases and J by 8 bases, leaving 19 bases between them. Here the CDR3 reads CASSLDSRRGLLEAFF. The CDR3 DNA reads TGTGCCAGCAGCTTAGATTCCCGCAGGGGTCTACTAGAAGCTTTCTTT.

The J gene is TRBJ2-7, the V gene TRBV18; 12 positions match TRBD1. V was pared by 3 bases and J by 7 bases, with 4 bases of the junction left unmatched. Germline lookup yields CDR1 KGHSH and CDR2 LQKENI. This CDR3 region has 14 residues. CDR3 sequence: CASSPRDRGQEQYF. In nucleotides, the CDR3 is TGTGCCAGCTCACCCCGGGACAGGGGGCAAGAGCAGTACTTC.

The chain employs TRBV2 and TRBJ2-2; 8 positions match TRBD2. Germline CDR1 and CDR2: SNHLY and FYNNEI. With 8 bases clipped from V and 6 bases from J, the junction kept 5 bases outside the gene matches. The CDR3 runs to 13 residues. CDR3 in DNA: TGTGCCAGCTACCGCGGGGGGTCCGGGGAGCTGTTTTTT. Amino acids: CASYRGGSGELFF.

This sequence joins TRBV7-9 and TRBJ2-1; TRBD2 matches 15 bases. This CDR3 comprises 16 residues. The trim removed 2 bases at V and 7 bases at J, leaving 3 bases unmatched. Germline CDR1 is SEHNR and CDR2 is FQNEAQ (reference sequence). In DNA, the CDR3 is TGTGCCAGCAGCTTACCCGGACTAGCGGGAGGGAATGAGCAGTTCTTC. Amino acids: CASSLPGLAGGNEQFF.

The genes are TRBV5-1 and TRBJ1-2, with TRBD1 matching over 9 bases. CDR1 is SGHRS and CDR2 is YFSETQ in the germline V gene. This CDR3 comprises 15 residues. Trimming removed 3 bases from V and 2 bases from J; junction bases left unmatched: 5. CDR3 residues: CASSSLGQGNYGYTF. The CDR3 coding sequence is TGCGCCAGCAGCTCCCTGGGACAGGGAAACTATGGCTACACCTTC.

A single count supports this clone. The chain combines TRBV5-4 with TRBJ2-2; D not resolved. Germline V gene sequence: CDR1 SGHNT, CDR2 YYREEE (reference sequence). Trimming cost V 0 bases and J 0 bases, with 3 bases left between them. This CDR3 region has 14 residues. Here the CDR3 reads CASSLGPNTGELFF. CDR3 nucleotide sequence: TGTGCCAGCAGCTTGGGCCCGAACACCGGGGAGCTGTTTTTT.

The chain combines TRBV5-8 with TRBJ1-2, with 7 bases that match TRBD1. The CDR3 covers 12 residues. J gave up 12 bases and V 5 bases, and 10 bases lay outside the gene matches. Germline values: CDR1 SGHTS, CDR2 YDEGEE. The CDR3 reads CASSWARGQNTF. In DNA form, the CDR3 reads TGTGCCAGCAGTTGGGCCAGGGGACAGAACACCTTC.

This chain uses TRBV7-6 with TRBJ1-4; TRBD1 agrees at 9 bases. Germline lookup yields CDR1 SGHVS and CDR2 FNYEAQ. CDR3 size: 15 residues. The trim removed 4 bases at V and 2 bases at J, leaving 2 bases unmatched. The CDR3 DNA follows: TGTGCCAGCAGCTCACAGGGGGCCACTAATGAAAAACTGTTTTTT. Amino acid sequence: CASSSQGATNEKLFF.

CDR3 in amino acids: CASSRPRTGEIRDTDTQYF. CDR3 DNA: TGTGCCAGCAGCCGCCCGCGCACAGGCGAGATTAGGGACACAGATACGCAGTATTTT. This chain connects TRBV7-8 to TRBJ2-3, with D possibly matching TRBD1 (5 bases). V dropped 5 bases and J dropped 2 bases, with 26 bases sitting between them. This CDR3 region has 19 residues. Germline V gives CDR1 SGHVS, CDR2 FQNEAQ.

This chain connects TRBV27 to TRBJ1-6; 9 bases match TRBD1. Looked up from germline, CDR1 is MNHEY and CDR2 is SMNVEV (reference sequence). The V gene end was trimmed by 6 bases and the J gene end by 7 bases; junction bases not matched to a gene: 7. This CDR3 contains 15 residues. CDR3 sequence: CASSDRGKKNSPLHF. The DNA for the CDR3 is TGTGCCAGCAGCGACAGGGGGAAAAAAAATTCACCCCTCCACTTT.

The rearrangement uses TRBV5-6 and TRBJ2-3; TRBD2 aligns across 10 bases. Germline V gene sequence: CDR1 SGHDT, CDR2 YYEEEE. Trimming removed 0 bases from V and 5 bases from J; junction bases left unmatched: 12. This CDR3 has 18 amino acids. CDR3 coding DNA: TGTGCCAGCAGCTTGGCGGGGGCCAGCGGGGGGGCCGGAGATACGCAGTATTTT. It yields the protein CASSLAGASGGAGDTQYF.

This chain links TRBV7-2 with TRBJ1-4; no clear D. V was shortened by 5 bases and J by 0 bases, with 10 bases between the two germline ends. Germline CDR1 reads SGHTA; CDR2 reads FQGNSA. The CDR3 extends over 15 amino acids. CDR3 nucleotides: TGTGCCAGCAGCGTCCGGGCCGCAACTAATGAAAAACTGTTTTTT. It codes for CASSVRAATNEKLFF.

The chain joins TRBV5-6 to TRBJ2-1; either TRBD1 or TRBD2 may fit D (5 bases each). CDR3 length equals 14 residues. CDR1 is SGHDT, CDR2 YYEEEE, per germline. V lost 3 bases, J lost 6 bases, and 13 bases lay in between. The chain's CDR3 is CASSSVGTTNEQFF. The CDR3 region has the DNA TGTGCCAGCAGCTCCGTGGGGACCACCAATGAGCAGTTCTTC.

The chain uses TRBV5-7 and TRBJ1-5; D is undetermined. TRBV5-7 belongs to the ORF category, with a function that is uncertain. V was clipped by 3 bases and J by 7 bases, with 14 bases between them. CDR3 length equals 14 residues. For the CDR3, the DNA is TGTGCCAGCAGCTCGGTGGGGTTCGGGCAGCCCCAGCATTTT. Amino acids: CASSSVGFGQPQHF.

About this clone itself: One end of the junction is discordant with germline, which a read error may explain. V is TRBV9 and J is TRBJ2-7, with D unresolved. The CDR3 contains 13 residues. Germline-derived CDR1 and CDR2 are SGDLS and YYNGEE. DNA for the CDR3: TGTGCCAGCAGCGTAGGTCTGAACTACGAGCAGTGCTTC. It encodes CASSVGLNYEQCF.

This rearrangement joins TRBV5-5 to TRBJ2-5; D could derive from TRBD1 or TRBD2 (5 bases each). The ends were cut back, 3 bases at V and 2 bases at J, with 14 bases in the middle. Germline-derived CDR1 and CDR2 are SGHKS and YYEKEE (reference sequence). This CDR3 has 15 amino acids. The CDR3 region has the DNA TGTGCCAGCAGCTCACGGGACGGTCGGCAAGAGACCCAGTACTTC. Amino acid sequence: CASSSRDGRQETQYF.

The rearrangement joins TRBV19 to TRBJ1-5, with TRBD1 identical over 7 bases. Germline V CDR1 and CDR2: LNHDA, SQIVND (reference sequence). This CDR3 spans 16 amino acids. V lost 1 base, J lost 4 bases, and 7 bases stayed unmatched. In nucleotides, the CDR3 is TGTGCCAGTAGTATAGGGGGCTCAGGGGGGAATCAGCCCCAGCATTTT. The encoded protein is CASSIGGSGGNQPQHF.

This clone was found once. V is TRBV5-6 and J is TRBJ1-2; D is perhaps TRBD1 (6 bases). Germline V lookup: CDR1 SGHDT, CDR2 YYEEEE. The V end lost 4 bases, the J end lost 5 bases, and 12 bases lay between the germline ends. The CDR3 runs to 13 residues. In DNA, the CDR3 is TGTGCCAGCAGCCTCGGACAGAGTTATGGCTACACCTTC. Its translation: CASSLGQSYGYTF. Complete variable domain (other parts from reference TRBV5-6 and TRBJ1-2): DAGVTQSPTHLIKTRGQQVTLRCSPKSGHDTVSWYQQALGQGPQFIFQYYEEEERQRGNFPDRFSGHQFPNYSSELNVNALLLGDSALYLCASSLGQSYGYTFGSGTRLTVV.

The CDR3 DNA is TGCGCCAGCAGCCAAGACCCCGGACAGGGGTTCAACGAGCAGTACTTC. It encodes CASSQDPGQGFNEQYF. This rearrangement joins TRBV4-1 to TRBJ2-7; 9 nucleotides line up with TRBD1. Germline CDR1 is MGHRA and CDR2 is YSYEKL. The CDR3 is 16 amino acids. Trimming took 0 bases from V and 5 from J; bases not matched to a gene: 8.